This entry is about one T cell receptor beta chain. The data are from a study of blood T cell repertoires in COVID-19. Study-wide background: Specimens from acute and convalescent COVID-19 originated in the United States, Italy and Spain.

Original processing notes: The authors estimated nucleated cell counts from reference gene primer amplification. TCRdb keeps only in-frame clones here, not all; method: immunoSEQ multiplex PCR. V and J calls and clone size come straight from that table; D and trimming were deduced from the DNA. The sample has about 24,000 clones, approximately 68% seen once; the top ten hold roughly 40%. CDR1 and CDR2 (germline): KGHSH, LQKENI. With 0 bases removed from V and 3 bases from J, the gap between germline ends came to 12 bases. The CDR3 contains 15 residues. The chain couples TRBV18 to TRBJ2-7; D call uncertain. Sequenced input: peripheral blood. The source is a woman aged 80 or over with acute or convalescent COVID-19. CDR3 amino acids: CASSPPVRGDYEQYF. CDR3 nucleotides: TGTGCCAGCTCACCACCCGTGAGAGGAGACTACGAGCAGTACTTC. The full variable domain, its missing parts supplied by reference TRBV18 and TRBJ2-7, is NAGVMQNPRHLVRRRGQEARLRCSPMKGHSHVYWYRQLPEEGLKFMVYLQKENIIDESGMPKERFSAEFPKEGPSILRIQQVVRGDSAAYFCASSPPVRGDYEQYFGPGTRLTVT.